This TCR beta chain was identified during a study of beta chain features in type 1 diabetes. Every participating donor gave one draw, a heparinised blood sample averaging about 100 mL. CD4+ naive, central memory, regulatory and stem cell-like memory subsets were isolated by sorting on CD45RO/CCR7/CD25/CD127/CD95/CD27. TCRB transcripts that were expressed got sequenced, as all of the isolated RNA had been reverse transcribed. Clones were read by immunoSEQ multiplex PCR, and TCRdb kept only the in-frame ones, dropping some. The sample lists under 250,000 clones; 11% were seen once. The V gene's germline CDR1 is MGHDK and CDR2 SYGVNS. This CDR3 spans 14 amino acids. Between the trimmed V and J ends, which lost 2 bases and 1 base, there was a span of 8 bases.

This TCR derives from a man between 18 and 29 years old in good health. The sample consisted of central memory CD4+ T cells from blood. The chain uses TRBV25-1 and TRBJ1-1, with unresolved D. The CDR3 protein is CASSELGRNTEAFF. Here the CDR3 DNA reads TGTGCCAGCAGTGAACTGGGCAGGAACACTGAAGCTTTCTTT. Using reference TRBV25-1 and TRBJ1-1 for the parts outside the CDR3, the full variable domain is EADIYQTPRYLVIGTGKKITLECSQTMGHDKMYWYQQDPGMELHLIHYSYGVNSTEKGDLSSESTVSRIRTEHFPLTLESARPSHTSQYLCASSELGRNTEAFFGQGTRLTVV.